The next 7 T cell receptor beta chains were all read from a single sample in a study of OX40 agonist ivuxolimab in advanced cancers. The assay was immunoSEQ multiplex PCR, and TCRdb's table has in-frame clones only and misses some. Of fewer than 80,000 clones listed, 85% are singletons. Specimen: CD4+ or CD8+ T cells sorted from blood, collected in a trial of the OX40 agonist ivuxolimab. The receptors derive from an adult with an advanced solid tumor such as melanoma, head and neck, liver or kidney cancer.

The chain couples TRBV5-1 to TRBJ2-1; D perhaps matches TRBD1 (6 bases). V was trimmed by 4 bases and J by 1 base, leaving 12 bases between them. The germline gives CDR1 SGHRS, CDR2 YFSETQ. This CDR3 region has 15 residues. CDR3 nucleotides: TGCGCCAGCAGCAAACAGGGTTATTCCTACAATGAGCAGTTCTTC. Protein: CASSKQGYSYNEQFF.

The rearrangement uses TRBV18 and TRBJ2-1, with 7 positions matching TRBD2. V trimming: 3 bases; J trimming: 0 bases; junction bases outside the gene matches: 5. Germline CDR1 reads KGHSH; CDR2 reads LQKENI. The CDR3 loop spans 16 amino acids. The CDR3 DNA is TGTGCCAGCTCACCGATCTCTAGCGGCTCCTACAATGAGCAGTTCTTC. Protein product: CASSPISSGSYNEQFF.

The chain uses TRBV7-8 and TRBJ1-2, with 7 nucleotides matching TRBD1. Germline V gene lookup returns CDR1 SGHVS and CDR2 FQNEAQ. V shed 1 base and J 8 bases; nucleotides not matched to a gene: 13. This CDR3 spans 16 amino acids. CDR3 in amino acids: CASSLGELQGLDGYTF. CDR3 nucleotides: TGTGCCAGCAGCTTAGGGGAATTACAGGGGCTCGACGGCTACACCTTC.

This chain joins TRBV7-2 and TRBJ1-4; no definite D call. The V gene's germline CDR1 is SGHTA and CDR2 FQGNSA. V was trimmed by 5 bases and J by 3 bases, leaving 13 bases between them. CDR3 size: 15 residues. This CDR3 reads CASSPPGLPNEKLFF. The DNA for the CDR3 is TGTGCCAGCAGCCCACCCGGGCTACCTAATGAAAAACTGTTTTTT.

The chain combines TRBV5-1 with TRBJ1-1, with unresolved D. Trimming took 5 bases from V and 1 from J, leaving 9 bases between them. Germline assignment: CDR1 SGHRS and CDR2 YFSETQ. CDR3 size: 13 residues. CDR3 nucleotides: TGCGCCAGCAGAGAGACGGGGAACACTGAAGCTTTCTTT. It encodes CASRETGNTEAFF.

This clone was seen a few times. This CDR3 reads CASSSGRGSNYGYTF. The CDR3 DNA reads TGTGCCAGCAGCTCCGGCCGGGGGTCTAACTATGGCTACACCTTC. The chain couples TRBV7-3 to TRBJ1-2; possible D gene TRBD1, 5 bases. V was pared by 4 bases and J by 0 bases, with 12 bases between. The germline V gene encodes CDR1 SGHTA and CDR2 FQGTGA. The CDR3 consists of 15 residues.

The V gene is TRBV6-5, the J gene TRBJ2-5, with 9 bases matching TRBD1. The junction had 4 bases not matched to a gene; V was cut back by 3 bases and J by 5 bases. This CDR3 is 14 amino acids long. The germline V gene has CDR1 MNHEY and CDR2 SVGAGI. CDR3 bases: TGTGCCAGCAGTTATGGGACAGGGTGGGAGACCCAGTACTTC. This codes for CASSYGTGWETQYF.